This section outlines one TCR beta chain sequence together with its context. No antigen is known for it. The input lacks base qualities; no much larger clone sits a single base away. One collaborating source in Seattle enrolled patients while the patients were actively infected and followed the patients over time throughout the course of disease. Whole blood was collected in K2EDTA tubes by collaborating institutions according to the institutions' own protocols. For TCRbeta analysis, collaborators shipped samples in one of three forms: frozen whole blood, isolated PBMCs, or DNA extracted from either of those sample types. The immunoSEQ Assay, a bias-controlled multiplex PCR, was used to amplify TCRbeta CDR3 regions from genomic DNA. The authors' analysis ran thus. The number of nucleated cells in each sample was estimated from the amplification of reference gene primers within the assay. Sequence reads were collapsed and filtered to measure the absolute abundance of every unique TCRbeta CDR3 rearrangement. For each sample, productive Simpson clonality was calculated by taking the square root of Simpson's diversity index across productive rearrangements. Here the immuneACCESS table is served through TCRdb, limited to in-frame sequences with V and J called. Missing clones are a known gap in these copies; in checked studies unresolved V genes cover under half, and the rest lacks a known reason. The V and J calls and clone size are taken from that table; D and trimming were inferred from the DNA. This sample holds under 200,000 clones; around 90% were observed only once. The leading ten clones occupy approximately 0.62% of the sample.

This entry comes from a study of blood T cell repertoires in COVID-19 (dated by TCRdb to the early 2020s). In terms of the full investigation: Samples from collaborators originated in the United States, Italy and Spain and spanned both the acute and convalescent phases of COVID-19. The prospective study material was composed of cDNA or gDNA derived from T cells, B-cell-depleted T cells, or PBMCs. The dataset comprised deeply sampled blood TCRbeta repertoires from subjects exposed to, actively infected with, or recovered from COVID-19. The repertoires were released in a freely available public database meant as a resource for research on the immune response to SARS-CoV-2. Samples came from the ongoing ImmuneRACE study (first 160 participants) plus 1,254 subjects from 6 global collaborators. Sample metadata almost always included a de-identified subject ID, COVID-19 status, age in years and sex. HLA class I and class II types, where available, came from metadata supplied by the sample provider rather than from assay-based typing. The study at large found these results: The amount of clinical and demographic metadata varied by source and participant and was provided uncurated.

The CDR3 contains 14 residues, cysteine and phenylalanine counted. CDR3 DNA only is kept here, 42 bases in frame from base 1. According to the germline V gene, CDR1 reads SGHVS and CDR2 reads FQNEAQ. Germline trimming: 5 bases from V, 12 bases from J; junction bases outside gene matches: 14. The sequence is built from TRBV7-8 and TRBJ1-2, and 8 junctional nucleotides match TRBD1. The specimen was peripheral blood. This TCR came from a man in his fifties or sixties with COVID-19, enrolled during active disease. The nucleotide sequence reads TGTGCCAGCAGCCCACGGACAGGGATTAAGGCCCACACCTTC. Its protein reads: CASSPRTGIKAHTF.